A selection of T cell receptor beta chains follows, all from one sample in a study of identical twins. MiXCR, applied by TCRdb to the 5' RACE reads, yields one record per CDR3 protein. The sample has about 690,000 distinct CDR3 sequences, 21% seen once. The same data also went into a second study, on T cells expressing NK-cell markers.

Sample: PBMCs. These TCRs come from a young woman in good health. The CDR3 runs from the conserved cysteine through the conserved F or W. Fields, in order: clone size, J gene, V gene, D gene, CDR3 DNA, CDR3 protein. D genes are given only for firm matches. Rows give clone size only sometimes, using once, few, many, or a class for an expanded clone.

>NA|TRBJ2-1|TRBV12-3/TRBV12-4|NA
TGTGCCAGCACCCAGGGCAGGGGCTTGAGCAATGAGCAGTTCTTC
CASTQGRGLSNEQFF
>NA|TRBJ2-7|TRBV27|TRBD1
TGTGCCAGCAGGGGGACAGGGCGATTTTACGAGCAGTACTTC
CASRGTGRFYEQYF
>NA|TRBJ1-1|TRBV7-9|NA
TGTGCCAGCAGCCGACAGGAGGTCGGGACTTTCTTT
CASSRQEVGTFF
>few|TRBJ2-7|TRBV25-1|NA
TGTGCCAGCAGTGAAACCGGGCGGGGGCAGTACTTC
CASSETGRGQYF
>NA|TRBJ2-3|TRBV9|TRBD2
TGTGCCAGCAGCGTAGTCGCTAGCGGGGATACGCAGTATTTT
CASSVVASGDTQYF
>NA|TRBJ2-1|TRBV13|NA
TGTGCCAGCAGCCTCGCCCCTAGCGTCACTGAGCAGTTCTTC
CASSLAPSVTEQFF
>many|TRBJ2-7|TRBV11-2|NA
TGTGCCAGCAGCCCATTGGGGATAAAAAGACCCTACGAGCAGTACTTC
CASSPLGIKRPYEQYF
>NA|TRBJ2-1|TRBV3-1|NA
TGTGCCTGCACCAAATCAGCCGGAGGGAACAATGAGCAGTTCTTC
CACTKSAGGNNEQFF
>NA|TRBJ2-4|TRBV11-3|NA
TGTGCCAGCAGCTTAGCCCCACCGGGGCCACTAAACATTCAGTACTTC
CASSLAPPGPLNIQYF
>many|TRBJ1-5|TRBV20-1|NA
TGCAGTGCTAGCATCCCAGGGGAGGCCAATCAGCCCCAGCATTTT
CSASIPGEANQPQHF
>few|TRBJ2-7|TRBV7-2|TRBD1
TGTGCCAGCAGCCTTACAAACAGGGGGCTCTCCTACGAGCAGTACTTC
CASSLTNRGLSYEQYF
>few|TRBJ2-5|TRBV12-3/TRBV12-4|NA
TGTGCCAGCCAGGGAGTCCAAGAGACCCAGTACTTC
CASQGVQETQYF
>few|TRBJ2-7|TRBV29-1|TRBD1
TGCAGCGTTGTATTATCGACAGGGGGCGACGAGCAGTACTTC
CSVVLSTGGDEQYF
>NA|TRBJ1-1|TRBV10-3|NA
TGTGCCATCAGTGAGGGGAGCAGTGAAGCTTTCTTT
CAISEGSSEAFF
>many|TRBJ2-1|TRBV2|TRBD2
TGTGCCAGCAGGAGGGGCGGGGGGGCCTTTAATGAGCAGTTCTTC
CASRRGGGAFNEQFF
>few|TRBJ2-3|TRBV3-1|NA
TGTGCCAGCAGCGGGAACCCAGCAGATACGCAGTATTTT
CASSGNPADTQYF
>NA|TRBJ2-7|TRBV29-1|NA
TGCAGCGCCGGAATGGTGGGACCCTCCTACGAGCAGTACTTC
CSAGMVGPSYEQYF
>few|TRBJ2-7|TRBV27|TRBD2
TGTGCCAGCAGTATGACTAGCGGAGTCTCCTACGAGCAGTACTTC
CASSMTSGVSYEQYF